The 28 T cell receptor beta chains below all came from one sample that was sequenced in a study of graft-versus-host responses after intestinal transplantation. For these TCRs, the target antigens are not known. TCRdb's copy holds only in-frame clones and misses some; the assay was immunoSEQ multiplex PCR. The sample shows tens of thousands of clones, more than 85% of them seen only once. The sequencing here drew on unstimulated CD8+ T cells sorted from spleen or lymph node cells, taken before transplant. The receptors originated from a human donor who was the organ donor for an intestinal transplant.

The chain couples TRBV27 to TRBJ1-1, with D uncertain. Germline CDR1 MNHEY, CDR2 SMNVEV (reference sequence). The CDR3 runs 12 residues. Trimming pared 0 bases from V and 7 bases from J, leaving 6 bases between. The CDR3 region is CASSLSGHEAFF. The CDR3 DNA is TGTGCCAGCAGTTTATCAGGGCATGAAGCTTTCTTT.

CDR3 coding DNA: TGTGCCAGCAGCGCAAGCGCAGGGGGTAAGACCGGGGAGCTGTTTTTT. This encodes CASSASAGGKTGELFF. The V and J genes are TRBV21-1 and TRBJ2-2; the table's TRBD1 call for D was not verified on the DNA. TRBV21-1 is shown as a pseudogene. The CDR3 is 16 amino acids.

This chain uses TRBV27 with TRBJ2-2, with D perhaps matching TRBD1 or TRBD2 (6 bases each). The CDR3 is made up of 15 amino acids. CDR1 MNHEY and CDR2 SMNVEV come from the germline V gene (reference sequence). The V gene lost 3 bases and the J gene lost 7 bases, with 15 bases spanning the gap. The CDR3 sequence is CASSFGVGGNGELFF. The CDR3 nucleotides are TGTGCCAGCAGTTTCGGTGTAGGGGGGAACGGGGAGCTGTTTTTT.

This chain links TRBV6-1 with TRBJ1-4, with a tentative D call TRBD1 (5 bases). The germline V gene encodes CDR1 MNHNS and CDR2 SASEGT. This CDR3 is built from 21 residues. Deletions cut 1 base from V and 0 bases from J, with 24 bases between. The CDR3 sequence is CASSEGGADCNHEATNEKLFF. CDR3 bases: TGTGCCAGCAGTGAAGGTGGGGCGGATTGCAACCACGAAGCAACTAATGAAAAACTGTTTTTT.

The chain recombines TRBV4-1 with TRBJ2-7, with 11 positions matching TRBD2. The V segment lost 4 bases and the J segment 4 bases; nucleotides outside the gene matches: 3. In germline, CDR1 is MGHRA, CDR2 YSYEKL. The CDR3 spans 14 residues. This chain's CDR3 is CASSPTSGKYEQYF. The CDR3, as DNA: TGCGCCAGCAGCCCGACTAGCGGGAAATACGAGCAGTACTTC.

The chain is built from TRBV30 and TRBJ2-7; D uncertain. This CDR3 is 13 amino acids long. V dropped 5 bases and J dropped 1 base, with 12 bases sitting between them. CDR1 GTSNPN and CDR2 SVGIG come from the germline V gene (reference sequence). As DNA, the CDR3 is TGTGCCTGGGGAGATGACTCTTCCTACGAGCAGTACTTC. Amino acids: CAWGDDSSYEQYF.

The J gene is TRBJ2-3, the V gene TRBV4-3; D ambiguous. CDR1 and CDR2 (germline): LGHNA, YSLEER. The CDR3 sequence is 16 residues long. V was trimmed by 0 bases and J by 1 base, leaving 11 bases between them. The CDR3 here is CASSQDQPLGTDTQYF. Written as DNA, the CDR3 is TGCGCCAGCAGCCAAGACCAACCCCTAGGCACAGATACGCAGTATTTT.

The CDR3 here is CASSISGGEAFF. For the CDR3, the DNA is TGTGCCAGTAGTATATCGGGAGGTGAAGCTTTCTTT. J is TRBJ1-1 and V is TRBV19; D is ambiguous. This CDR3 contains 12 residues. Germline CDR1 is LNHDA and CDR2 is SQIVND (reference sequence). V was clipped by 2 bases and J by 7 bases, with 8 bases between them.

The chain carries TRBV19 and TRBJ1-1; D gene ambiguous. Germline lookup yields CDR1 LNHDA and CDR2 SQIVND (reference sequence). There are 15 residues in the CDR3. The V end was cut by 3 bases, the J end by 1 base, with 12 bases between. DNA of the CDR3: TGTGCCAGTAGTATCGACCGGGAGCAGAACACTGAAGCTTTCTTT. It codes for CASSIDREQNTEAFF.

The rearrangement joins TRBV2 to TRBJ2-7; D unresolved. Looked up from germline, CDR1 is SNHLY and CDR2 is FYNNEI. Deletions cut 0 bases from V and 2 bases from J, with 11 bases between. This CDR3 has 15 residues. CDR3 coding DNA: TGTGCCAGCAGTGAAGCGCCCCGAAGGACCTACGAGCAGTACTTC. Translation gives CASSEAPRRTYEQYF.

The rearrangement uses TRBV11-2 and TRBJ2-5; possibly TRBD1 for D (6 bases). Germline V CDR1 and CDR2: SGHAT, FQNNGV. V was clipped by 0 bases and J by 4 bases, with 9 bases between them. This CDR3 comprises 14 residues. DNA for the CDR3: TGTGCCAGCAGCTTAGATGCAGGGGCAGAGACCCAGTACTTC. This translates into CASSLDAGAETQYF. The full variable domain, rest sourced from reference TRBV11-2 and TRBJ2-5, is EAGVAQSPRYKIIEKRQSVAFWCNPISGHATLYWYQQILGQGPKLLIQFQNNGVVDDSQLPKDRFSAERLKGVDSTLKIQPAKLEDSAVYLCASSLDAGAETQYFGPGTRLLVL.

The J gene is TRBJ2-1, the V gene TRBV4-1; 7 nucleotides line up with TRBD2. Unmatched junction bases numbered 10, after V lost 0 bases and J lost 5 bases. This CDR3 is 17 amino acids long. Per the germline V gene, CDR1 is MGHRA and CDR2 is YSYEKL. The CDR3 sequence: CASSQEPQLAADNEQFF. In nucleotides, the CDR3 is TGCGCCAGCAGCCAAGAACCTCAGCTAGCGGCCGACAATGAGCAGTTCTTC.

This rearrangement joins TRBV11-1 to TRBJ2-1, with 7 bases identical to TRBD1. V was clipped by 2 bases and J by 8 bases; unmatched bases: 21. CDR3 size: 19 residues. Per germline, CDR1 SGHAT and CDR2 FQDESV (reference sequence). The CDR3 DNA follows: TGTGCCAGCAGCTTAAGGGGGCCGACCGTCAGGCCTTTATTCGATGAGCAGTTCTTC. It is translated as CASSLRGPTVRPLFDEQFF. The variable domain in full, with the rest retrieved from reference TRBV11-1 and TRBJ2-1, is EAEVAQSPRYKITEKSQAVAFWCDPISGHATLYWYRQILGQGPELLVQFQDESVVDDSQLPKDRFSAERLKGVDSTLKIQPAELGDSAMYLCASSLRGPTVRPLFDEQFFGPGTRLTVL.

The CDR3 spells CASSPGREIYEQYF. The CDR3 DNA reads TGTGCCAGCAGCCCCGGGCGGGAGATTTACGAGCAGTACTTC. This sequence joins TRBV28 and TRBJ2-5; 7 positions agree with TRBD2. Near its end, the DNA agrees better with TRBJ2-7, so the J call may be wrong. Germline-derived CDR1 and CDR2 are MDHEN and SYDVKM. The CDR3 loop spans 14 amino acids.

The V gene is TRBV27, the J gene TRBJ2-3; tentative D call: TRBD2 (6 bases). In germline, CDR1 is MNHEY, CDR2 SMNVEV (reference sequence). Trimming took 2 bases from V and 1 from J, leaving 16 bases between them. The length of the CDR3 is 17 residues. CDR3 amino acids: CASSLRLRELGTDTQYF. For the CDR3, the DNA is TGTGCCAGCAGTTTACGGTTACGGGAGTTAGGCACAGATACGCAGTATTTT.

This sequence joins TRBV27 and TRBJ2-5, with 7 bases matching TRBD1. With 5 bases clipped from V and 5 bases from J, the junction kept 17 bases outside the gene matches. The germline V gene encodes CDR1 MNHEY and CDR2 SMNVEV (reference sequence). This CDR3 has 17 amino acids. CDR3 bases: TGTGCCAGCAGTCCGACCGACAGGGAGTTGTCGGGGGAGACCCAGTACTTC. Translated: CASSPTDRELSGETQYF.

The chain links TRBV10-3 to TRBJ2-6; TRBD2 agrees at 7 bases. Germline V gives CDR1 ENHRY, CDR2 SYGVKD. Unmatched junction bases numbered 8, after V lost 7 bases and J lost 2 bases. This CDR3 region has 16 residues. In DNA form, the CDR3 reads TGTGCCATCATGGGGAGGGCGGGGGCTGGGGCCAACGTCCTGACTTTC. The encoded protein is CAIMGRAGAGANVLTF.

This chain connects TRBV27 to TRBJ2-7; the D gene could be TRBD1 or TRBD2 (5 bases each). The CDR3 is 11 amino acids. V was clipped by 10 bases and J by 6 bases, with 13 bases between them. Per the germline V gene, CDR1 is MNHEY and CDR2 is SMNVEV (reference sequence). The CDR3 DNA reads as TGTGCCACCAAGAGGGGAATCGAGCAGTACTTC. Its protein product is CATKRGIEQYF.

V is TRBV27 and J is TRBJ2-3, with 11 bases identical to TRBD2. The CDR3 runs 17 residues. Trimming cost V 3 bases and J 2 bases; bases outside gene matches: 7. CDR1 and CDR2 (germline): MNHEY, SMNVEV (reference sequence). The CDR3 DNA sequence: TGTGCCAGCAGTTTCGATACTAGCGGGAGAACCACAGATACGCAGTATTTT. Protein: CASSFDTSGRTTDTQYF.

J is TRBJ1-2 and V is TRBV4-3; D not certain. Deletions cut 3 bases from V and 4 bases from J, with 9 bases between. The germline V gene has CDR1 LGHNA and CDR2 YSLEER. The CDR3 runs to 13 residues. CDR3 sequence reads: CASSQEQRYGYTF. The CDR3 DNA sequence: TGCGCCAGCAGCCAGGAACAGCGCTATGGCTACACCTTC.

The rearrangement joins TRBV7-9 to TRBJ2-7, with D perhaps given as TRBD1 or TRBD2 (5 bases each). CDR1 is SEHNR and CDR2 is FQNEAQ in the germline V gene (reference sequence). The CDR3 loop spans 16 amino acids. The V end lost 5 bases, the J end lost 0 bases, and 17 bases lay between the germline ends. The DNA for the CDR3 is TGTGCCAGCAGCCGGAGCCGGGGCGCCAGCTCCTACGAGCAGTACTTC. Protein product: CASSRSRGASSYEQYF.

This clone appeared a few times. The V call is TRBV10-3, the J call TRBJ2-3; TRBD2 aligns across 7 bases. Germline assignment: CDR1 ENHRY and CDR2 SYGVKD. Trimming cost V 6 bases and J 1 base; bases outside gene matches: 10. This CDR3 is 16 amino acids long. The CDR3 loop reads CAIRVVGEGGTDTQYF. Written as DNA, the CDR3 is TGTGCCATCAGAGTCGTGGGGGAGGGCGGCACAGATACGCAGTATTTT.

V and J are TRBV10-1 and TRBJ2-3; 16 positions agree with TRBD2. The germline V gene encodes CDR1 WNHNN and CDR2 SYGVQD (reference sequence). Trimming removed 6 bases from V and 3 bases from J; junction bases left unmatched: 3. The CDR3 length is 16 residues. DNA for the CDR3: TGCGCCAGCAGGGGACTAGCGGGAGGGGGGACAGATACGCAGTATTTT. It translates to CASRGLAGGGTDTQYF.

There are a few counts of this clone. The chain employs TRBV19 and TRBJ2-7; TRBD2 agrees at 11 bases. The CDR3 is 14 residues long. Germline V CDR1 and CDR2: LNHDA, SQIVND (reference sequence). The V and J ends lost 4 bases and 4 bases, in that order; junction bases with no gene match: 3. The CDR3 loop is CASSSSGRGYEQYF. The CDR3 bases are TGTGCCAGTAGTAGTAGCGGGAGGGGGTACGAGCAGTACTTC.

The rearrangement joins TRBV4-2 to TRBJ2-7; D not resolved. The CDR3 has 13 amino acids. Germline CDR1 LGHNA, CDR2 YNFKEQ. V was pared by 4 bases and J by 5 bases, with 12 bases between. CDR3 in amino acids: CASSPALFHEQYF. As DNA, the CDR3 is TGTGCCAGCAGCCCAGCCCTTTTTCACGAGCAGTACTTC.

As to this clone: At one of its ends the junction is not consistent with the germline gene, which may arise from a read error. V usage is TRBV2 and J usage is TRBJ1-1; D perhaps matches TRBD1 (5 bases). CDR3 size: 13 residues. Germline loops: CDR1 SNHLY, CDR2 FYNNEI. The CDR3 coding sequence is TGTGCCAGCAGAGAAGGGACGAACACTGAAGCTTTCTTT. Translation: CASREGTNTEAFF.

The chain recombines TRBV4-2 with TRBJ2-1, with 9 bases lining up with TRBD2. CDR1 and CDR2 from the germline V gene are LGHNA and YNFKEQ. The CDR3 has 15 residues. V shed 2 bases, J shed 5 bases, and the junction held 4 bases outside the gene matches. CDR3 loop: CASSQRLAENNEQFF. The DNA of the CDR3 is TGTGCCAGCAGCCAAAGACTAGCGGAGAACAATGAGCAGTTCTTC.

The chain employs TRBV6-4 and TRBJ2-3, with D maybe TRBD2 (7 bases). V was trimmed by 2 bases and J by 6 bases, leaving 9 bases between them. The CDR3 is 13 residues long. Looked up from germline, CDR1 is MRHNA and CDR2 is SNTAGT. The CDR3 nucleotides read TGTGCCAGCAGTGACAGGGGGGGCGATACGCAGTATTTT. Translating it yields CASSDRGGDTQYF.